Shown below are 5 T cell receptor beta chains from a single sample sequenced in a study of shared clonotypes between healthy human individuals. The table came from immunoSEQ multiplex PCR; TCRdb's copy has only in-frame clones and leaves some out. Among some 2.3 million clones listed, over 90% were seen once. The specimen was naive CD4+ T cells from PBMCs. Subset denoted: CD45RA+ positively selected. These TCRs come from a young man in good health. Some clones in this sample may be carry-over from other donors' samples.

The CDR3 region has the DNA TGTGCCAGCAGCCGGGACAGGGACCTCTACGAGCAGTACTTC. The encoded protein is CASSRDRDLYEQYF. This rearrangement joins TRBV5-4 to TRBJ2-7; TRBD1 agrees at 9 bases. Trimming at V came to 4 bases and at J to 3 bases, leaving 5 bases not matched to a gene. This CDR3 region has 14 residues. The V gene's germline CDR1 is SGHNT and CDR2 YYREEE (reference sequence).

This sequence joins TRBV5-4 and TRBJ2-5, with 8 bases matching TRBD1. The germline V gene has CDR1 SGHNT and CDR2 YYREEE (reference sequence). The CDR3 spans 18 residues. The ends lost 5 bases at V and 4 bases at J; junction bases unmatched: 19. CDR3 amino acids: CASSLRDRGKPLGETQYF. CDR3 in DNA: TGTGCCAGCAGTCTCCGTGACAGGGGAAAACCTTTGGGAGAGACCCAGTACTTC.

The chain employs TRBV6-5 and TRBJ1-5; D not certain. CDR3 length: 14 amino acids. The germline V gene encodes CDR1 MNHEY and CDR2 SVGAGI. Trimming took off 5 bases at V and 6 bases at J, with 14 bases between the two ends. CDR3 bases: TGTGCCAGCAGTAGCCGGGCTCGGGGTCAGCCCCAGCATTTT. Its translation: CASSSRARGQPQHF.

V is TRBV14 and J is TRBJ1-5; 10 bases match TRBD1. Germline lookup yields CDR1 SGHDN and CDR2 FVKESK. The CDR3 totals 15 residues. V shed 5 bases and J 5 bases; nucleotides not matched to a gene: 6. The CDR3 DNA reads as TGTGCCAGCAGCGGTGACAGGGGGCGAGATCAGCCCCAGCATTTT. Its protein is CASSGDRGRDQPQHF.

This chain links TRBV11-3 with TRBJ1-2; D might be TRBD1 (5 bases). Germline CDR1 SGHNT, CDR2 YENEEA. The CDR3 is made up of 15 amino acids. Trimming cost V 9 bases and J 6 bases, with 23 bases left between them. The CDR3 loop is CARRNDGTDNDGYTF. In DNA form, the CDR3 reads TGTGCCAGGAGAAATGACGGGACGGATAATGATGGCTACACCTTC.